Below, 30 T cell receptor beta chains from the same sample are listed, as sequenced in a study of a mutant IDH1 vaccine in newly diagnosed glioma. Which antigens these TCRs recognize remains unknown. Sample time point: week 5, during vaccination. A single vaccine dose contained 300 ug of mutant IDH1 20-mer peptide, and topical imiquimod was used with it. Method: immunoSEQ multiplex PCR; TCRdb's copy keeps in-frame clones and lacks some. This table has 49,000 or so clones, more than 70% appearing once. The specimen was PBMCs, collected from a glioma patient whose treatment included an IDH1 peptide vaccine. These receptors were obtained from a woman aged 40 to 50 with glioma.

The chain is built from TRBV11-2 and TRBJ1-6; D is unresolved. Germline V lookup: CDR1 SGHAT, CDR2 FQNNGV. V lost 5 bases and J 3 bases, leaving 11 bases between the germline ends. The CDR3 is 15 amino acids. The chain's CDR3 is CASSPRANYNSPLHF. The CDR3 bases are TGTGCCAGCAGCCCCCGGGCCAACTATAATTCACCCCTCCACTTT.

V usage is TRBV7-9 and J usage is TRBJ2-1; D is unclear. Trimming shortened V by 0 bases and J by 4 bases, and 16 bases separated the two germline ends. Germline V gene lookup returns CDR1 SEHNR and CDR2 FQNEAQ (reference sequence). The CDR3 extends over 17 amino acids. As DNA, the CDR3 is TGTGCCAGCAGCTTAGCGACTCTCGGCACCGTTTACAATGAGCAGTTCTTC. It encodes CASSLATLGTVYNEQFF.

The chain is built from TRBV30 and TRBJ2-7; D uncertain. This CDR3 has 12 residues. Trimming pared 3 bases from V and 0 bases from J, leaving 6 bases between. Germline V gene sequence: CDR1 GTSNPN, CDR2 SVGIG (reference sequence). The CDR3 sequence: CAWRVGSYEQYF. CDR3 bases: TGTGCCTGGAGGGTGGGCTCCTACGAGCAGTACTTC. Supplemented by reference TRBV30 and TRBJ2-7, the full variable domain reads SQTIHQWPATLVQPVGSPLSLECTVEGTSNPNLYWYRQAAGRGLQLLFYSVGIGQISSEVPQNLSASRPQDRQFILSSKKLLLSDSGFYLCAWRVGSYEQYFGPGTRLTVT.

V is TRBV5-1 and J is TRBJ2-5; TRBD1 aligns across 11 bases. Germline values: CDR1 SGHRS, CDR2 YFSETQ. J was trimmed by 5 bases and V by 4 bases; bases with no gene match: 7. This CDR3 region has 15 residues. CDR3 in DNA: TGCGCCAGCAGCCCGGGACAGGGGGTTTGGGAGACCCAGTACTTC. This gives the protein CASSPGQGVWETQYF. The full variable domain, completed using reference TRBV5-1 and TRBJ2-5, is KAGVTQTPRYLIKTRGQQVTLSCSPISGHRSVSWYQQTPGQGLQFLFEYFSETQRNKGNFPGRFSGRQFSNSRSEMNVSTLELGDSALYLCASSPGQGVWETQYFGPGTRLLVL.

The chain is built from TRBV5-1 and TRBJ2-7; D remains unclear. V dropped 2 bases and J dropped 2 bases, with 5 bases sitting between them. The CDR3 is 12 amino acids. Per germline, CDR1 SGHRS and CDR2 YFSETQ. DNA for the CDR3: TGCGCCAGCAGCTTAACGGCCTACGAGCAGTACTTC. It yields the protein CASSLTAYEQYF. The full variable domain, rest sourced from reference TRBV5-1 and TRBJ2-7, is KAGVTQTPRYLIKTRGQQVTLSCSPISGHRSVSWYQQTPGQGLQFLFEYFSETQRNKGNFPGRFSGRQFSNSRSEMNVSTLELGDSALYLCASSLTAYEQYFGPGTRLTVT.

This sequence joins TRBV13 and TRBJ1-3; D unclear. Germline CDR1 and CDR2: PRHDT and FYEKMQ (reference sequence). V gave up 5 bases and J gave up 0 bases, with 8 bases separating them. The CDR3 totals 14 residues. The CDR3 loop is CASSPQSSGNTIYF. CDR3 nucleotide sequence: TGTGCCAGCAGCCCACAGAGCTCTGGAAACACCATATATTTT.

The rearrangement links TRBV19 to TRBJ2-3; 12 bases agree with TRBD2. V dropped 4 bases and J dropped 7; count of bases not matched to a gene: 6. The CDR3 has 15 residues. Germline V gene data show CDR1 as LNHDA and CDR2 as SQIVND (reference sequence). The CDR3 region is CASSKLAGGLNTQYF. The CDR3 DNA reads TGTGCCAGTAGTAAGCTAGCGGGGGGGCTGAATACGCAGTATTTT.

The chain employs TRBV5-4 and TRBJ2-7; 9 bases line up with TRBD2. The V segment lost 0 bases and the J segment 5 bases; nucleotides outside the gene matches: 6. CDR1 and CDR2 (germline): SGHNT, YYREEE (reference sequence). The CDR3 length is 15 residues. CDR3 bases: TGTGCCAGCAGCTTGGACGCGGGGGGGCCCAACGAGCAGTACTTC. Residues: CASSLDAGGPNEQYF.

The chain employs TRBV7-2 and TRBJ1-1; no firm D call. The CDR3 runs to 13 residues. V shed 3 bases and J shed 1 base, with 6 bases lying between them. CDR1 and CDR2 (germline): SGHTA, FQGNSA. The CDR3 coding sequence is TGTGCCAGCAGCTTGGCCAGGAACACTGAAGCTTTCTTT. Amino acid sequence: CASSLARNTEAFF.

V usage is TRBV27 and J usage is TRBJ1-2, with D tentatively TRBD1 (6 bases). Germline loops: CDR1 MNHEY, CDR2 SMNVEV (reference sequence). The length of the CDR3 is 16 residues. Between the trimmed V and J ends, which lost 6 bases and 4 bases, there was a span of 21 bases. Here the CDR3 DNA reads TGTGCCAGCAGCACCCAACCACAGGGTTGGCCCTATGGCTACACCTTC. The encoded protein is CASSTQPQGWPYGYTF.

The chain carries TRBV29-1 and TRBJ2-1, with D possibly matching TRBD2 (5 bases). The V gene's germline CDR1 is SQVTM and CDR2 ANQGSEA. Trimming stripped 3 bases from V and 3 bases from J, with 18 bases between. CDR3 length: 16 amino acids. The CDR3 here is CSVELGARTYYNEQFF. The CDR3 DNA reads TGCAGCGTTGAGCTTGGCGCCCGGACTTACTACAATGAGCAGTTCTTC.

In this sample, this clone turned up a few times. The chain carries TRBV4-1 and TRBJ1-5; D not resolved. V was pared by 2 bases and J by 0 bases, with 8 bases between. CDR3 length equals 15 residues. Germline assignment: CDR1 MGHRA and CDR2 YSYEKL. CDR3 region: CASSQYRDSNQPQHF. Written as DNA, the CDR3 is TGCGCCAGCAGCCAATATAGGGATAGCAATCAGCCCCAGCATTTT.

On this clone itself: Other DNA sequences in the sample encode the same CDR3. The CDR3 nucleotides are TGTGCCAGCAGCGTAGGGGGGGGGCAAGAGACCCAGTACTTC. The encoded protein is CASSVGGGQETQYF. The V call is TRBV9, the J call TRBJ2-5, with 7 positions matching TRBD2. Per the germline V gene, CDR1 is SGDLS and CDR2 is YYNGEE. This CDR3 is 14 amino acids long. The trim removed 0 bases at V and 2 bases at J, leaving 1 base unmatched.

The chain uses TRBV10-2 and TRBJ1-5; 8 bases line up with TRBD1. CDR3 size: 15 residues. J was trimmed by 7 bases and V by 6 bases; bases with no gene match: 11. Germline CDR1 reads WSHSY; CDR2 reads SAAADI. The CDR3: CASSPHGQGEQPQHF. The CDR3, as DNA: TGCGCCAGCAGCCCCCATGGACAGGGCGAGCAGCCCCAGCATTTT.

Here the CDR3 DNA reads TGTGCCAGCAGTTACTCGAAGGGTCTTTGGTATGGCTACACCTTC. Encoded protein: CASSYSKGLWYGYTF. The V gene is TRBV6-5, the J gene TRBJ1-2, with D unresolved. CDR3 size: 15 residues. The germline V gene has CDR1 MNHEY and CDR2 SVGAGI. Trimming shortened V by 0 bases and J by 5 bases, and 13 bases separated the two germline ends.

The gene calls are TRBV5-6 and TRBJ2-7, with 9 bases aligning to TRBD1. After removal of 4 bases from V and 5 bases from J, the junction contained 13 bases not matched to a gene. Germline values: CDR1 SGHDT, CDR2 YYEEEE. CDR3 size: 16 residues. Here the CDR3 DNA reads TGTGCCAGCAGCCCCACAGCCGGGACAGGGTTCCACGAGCAGTACTTC. It encodes CASSPTAGTGFHEQYF.

The chain combines TRBV6-6 with TRBJ2-7; 10 bases map to TRBD2. CDR1 and CDR2 from the germline V gene are MNHNY and SVGAGI (reference sequence). V lost 8 bases to trimming and J lost 1 base; unmatched junction nucleotides: 8. CDR3 size: 15 residues. CDR3 sequence reads: CASGPRTSGSYEQYF. DNA for the CDR3: TGTGCCAGCGGACCCAGGACTAGCGGATCCTACGAGCAGTACTTC.

Only one count was recorded for this clone. The chain has TRBV18 and TRBJ2-1, with 7 bases identical to TRBD1. CDR1 KGHSH and CDR2 LQKENI come from the germline V gene. The ends lost 2 bases at V and 10 bases at J; junction bases unmatched: 2. The CDR3 loop spans 12 amino acids. The CDR3 DNA sequence: TGTGCCAGCTCACCAAGACAGGGCGAGCAGTTCTTC. As protein: CASSPRQGEQFF.

The rearrangement uses TRBV9 and TRBJ2-5, with TRBD1 identical over 8 bases. The CDR3 has 14 amino acids. After removal of 3 bases from V and 1 base from J, the junction contained 2 bases not matched to a gene. The germline gives CDR1 SGDLS, CDR2 YYNGEE. In DNA, the CDR3 is TGTGCCAGCAGCGCCGGGACAGGCCAAGAGACCCAGTACTTC. Its protein is CASSAGTGQETQYF.

The V and J genes are TRBV6-6 and TRBJ1-2; a weak D match, TRBD1 (5 bases). Germline V gene sequence: CDR1 MNHNY, CDR2 SVGAGI (reference sequence). The CDR3 has 15 amino acids. Trimming removed 0 bases at V and 3 bases at J, with 11 bases between. The CDR3 protein is CASSYSSGPDYGYTF. As DNA, the CDR3 is TGTGCCAGCAGTTACTCCTCAGGGCCTGACTATGGCTACACCTTC.

This CDR3 reads CASSSAGAYEQYF. The CDR3, as DNA: TGTGCCAGCAGTTCGGCTGGGGCCTACGAGCAGTACTTC. The chain is built from TRBV27 and TRBJ2-7; D ambiguous. This CDR3 contains 13 residues. The V end was cut by 4 bases, the J end by 2 bases, with 9 bases between. Germline V lookup: CDR1 MNHEY, CDR2 SMNVEV (reference sequence).

This chain links TRBV25-1 with TRBJ1-2, with D unresolved. With 1 base removed from V and 5 bases from J, the gap between germline ends came to 8 bases. CDR1 MGHDK and CDR2 SYGVNS come from the germline V gene. There are 13 residues in the CDR3. CDR3 region: CASSELSEYGYTF. CDR3 bases: TGTGCCAGCAGTGAATTGTCTGAGTATGGCTACACCTTC.

This chain joins TRBV19 and TRBJ1-4; 7 positions match TRBD1. Germline loops: CDR1 LNHDA, CDR2 SQIVND (reference sequence). The trim removed 10 bases at V and 0 bases at J, leaving 5 bases unmatched. The length of the CDR3 is 14 residues. In nucleotides, the CDR3 is TGTGCCACTCAGGGGACAGCAACTAATGAAAAACTGTTTTTT. Its translation is CATQGTATNEKLFF.

V gene TRBV5-1 combines with J gene TRBJ2-5, with 11 bases matching TRBD2. J gave up 7 bases and V 4 bases, and 9 bases lay outside the gene matches. Germline CDR1 and CDR2: SGHRS and YFSETQ. This CDR3 is 15 amino acids long. The CDR3 loop is CASSPSSGGGRTQYF. CDR3 sequence (DNA): TGCGCCAGCAGCCCGAGTAGCGGGGGGGGCCGGACCCAGTACTTC. Full variable domain (outside the CDR3, taken from reference TRBV5-1 and TRBJ2-5): KAGVTQTPRYLIKTRGQQVTLSCSPISGHRSVSWYQQTPGQGLQFLFEYFSETQRNKGNFPGRFSGRQFSNSRSEMNVSTLELGDSALYLCASSPSSGGGRTQYFGPGTRLLVL.

The chain carries TRBV6-5 and TRBJ2-3, with 8 positions matching TRBD2. The J segment lost 5 bases and the V segment lost 5 bases, leaving 9 bases of the junction unmatched. Germline CDR1 MNHEY, CDR2 SVGAGI. The CDR3 runs 15 residues. This CDR3 is CASSPQRGRGDTQYF. CDR3 nucleotides: TGTGCCAGCAGTCCCCAGCGGGGGCGGGGAGATACGCAGTATTTT.

V is TRBV7-6 and J is TRBJ1-1; possibly TRBD1 for D (5 bases). CDR3 length: 13 residues. V lost 0 bases and J lost 4, with 6 bases in between. Looked up from germline, CDR1 is SGHVS and CDR2 is FNYEAQ. The CDR3, as DNA: TGTGCCAGCAGCTTAGCTGGGACCACTGAAGCTTTCTTT. It translates to CASSLAGTTEAFF. Variable domain in full (rest from reference TRBV7-6 and TRBJ1-1): GAGVSQSPRYKVTKRGQDVALRCDPISGHVSLYWYRQALGQGPEFLTYFNYEAQQDKSGLPNDRFSAERPEGSISTLTIQRTEQRDSAMYRCASSLAGTTEAFFGQGTRLTVV.

V and J are TRBV7-9 and TRBJ2-7, with 10 positions matching TRBD1. J was trimmed by 3 bases and V by 1 base; bases with no gene match: 12. CDR1 and CDR2 from the germline V gene are SEHNR and FQNEAQ (reference sequence). This CDR3 region has 18 residues. CDR3 bases: TGTGCCAGCAGCTTAGGAACAACGACAGGGGGCCGTAACTACGAGCAGTACTTC. This sequence encodes CASSLGTTTGGRNYEQYF.

The chain employs TRBV7-2 and TRBJ2-5; the match to TRBD2 covers 14 bases. V trimming: 2 bases; J trimming: 2 bases; junction bases outside the gene matches: 7. The CDR3 has 18 residues. The germline V gene has CDR1 SGHTA and CDR2 FQGNSA. The CDR3 protein is CASSLRWRTSGGQETQYF. The CDR3 coding sequence is TGTGCCAGCAGCTTAAGGTGGCGGACTAGCGGGGGGCAAGAGACCCAGTACTTC.

This clone was found a few times. The chain uses TRBV2 and TRBJ2-2; D remains unclear. CDR1 is SNHLY, CDR2 FYNNEI, per germline. V was clipped by 0 bases and J by 4 bases, with 6 bases between them. This CDR3 contains 14 residues. The CDR3 here is CASSEALPTGELFF. CDR3 nucleotides: TGTGCCAGCAGTGAAGCGCTACCCACCGGGGAGCTGTTTTTT.

This clone was counted a single time. The rearrangement uses TRBV7-9 and TRBJ2-7; the D is unclear. V gave up 11 bases and J gave up 6 bases, with 17 bases separating them. The CDR3 sequence is 12 residues long. Germline values: CDR1 SEHNR, CDR2 FQNEAQ (reference sequence). Here the CDR3 reads CAGRTVVGEQYF. CDR3 sequence (DNA): TGTGCCGGACGGACCGTCGTAGGCGAGCAGTACTTC.